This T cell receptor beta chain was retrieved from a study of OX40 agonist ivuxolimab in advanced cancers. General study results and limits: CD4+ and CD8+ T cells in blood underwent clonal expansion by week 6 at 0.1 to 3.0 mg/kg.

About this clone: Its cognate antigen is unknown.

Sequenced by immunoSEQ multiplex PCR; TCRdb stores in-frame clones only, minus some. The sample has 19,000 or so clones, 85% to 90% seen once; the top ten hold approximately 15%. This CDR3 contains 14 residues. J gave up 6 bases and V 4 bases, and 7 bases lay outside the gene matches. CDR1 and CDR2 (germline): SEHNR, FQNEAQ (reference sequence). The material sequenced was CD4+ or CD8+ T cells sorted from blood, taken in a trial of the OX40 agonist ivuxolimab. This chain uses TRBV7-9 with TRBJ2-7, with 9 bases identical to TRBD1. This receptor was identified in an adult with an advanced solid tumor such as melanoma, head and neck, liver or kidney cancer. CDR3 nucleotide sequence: TGTGCCAGCAGCTCCACCGGGACAGGGAGCGAGCAGTACTTC. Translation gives CASSSTGTGSEQYF.